The T cell receptor beta chain described here comes from a study of shared clonotypes between healthy human individuals. Study-level results: It was observed that 5% to 6% of naive CD4 clonotypes were shared across several donors.

V lost 4 bases and J lost 5, with 6 bases in between. Germline V gene data show CDR1 as MGHDK and CDR2 as SYGVNS. The CDR3 contains 12 residues. Donors were healthy HIV-negative adults without recent acute infections or vaccinations. Concerning this clone: Its antigen remains unidentified. This CDR3 is also generated by other DNA sequences in the sample.

Only in-frame clones appear in the TCRdb table, and some are missing; sequencing was by immunoSEQ multiplex PCR. Seen here are about 2.4 million clones, approximately 93% observed once, and the top ten hold around 0.4%. The sequence was obtained from a man aged 18 to 29 in good health. Some clones in this sample may be carry-over from other donors' samples. The sample consisted of naive CD4+ T cells from PBMCs. Sample subset: CD45RA+ positively selected. The rearrangement links TRBV25-1 to TRBJ1-5, with D unresolved. CDR3 sequence (DNA): TGTGCCAGCAGTGCTGGGTATCAGCCCCAGCATTTT. Translated: CASSAGYQPQHF.